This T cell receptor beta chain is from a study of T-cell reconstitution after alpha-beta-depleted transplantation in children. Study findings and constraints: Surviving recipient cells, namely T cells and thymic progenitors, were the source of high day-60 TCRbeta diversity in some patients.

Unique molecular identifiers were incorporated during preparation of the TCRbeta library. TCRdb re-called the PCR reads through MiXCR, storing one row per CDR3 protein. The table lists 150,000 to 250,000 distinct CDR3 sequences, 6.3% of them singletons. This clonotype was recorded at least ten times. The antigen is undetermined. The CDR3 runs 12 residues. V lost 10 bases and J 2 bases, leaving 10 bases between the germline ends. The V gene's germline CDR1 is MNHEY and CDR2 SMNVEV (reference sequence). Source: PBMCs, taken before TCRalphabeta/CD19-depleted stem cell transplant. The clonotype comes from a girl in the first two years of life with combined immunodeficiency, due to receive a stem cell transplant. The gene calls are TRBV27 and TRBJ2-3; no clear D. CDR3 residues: CAKPHYTDTQYF. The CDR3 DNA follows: TGTGCCAAGCCCCACTACACAGATACGCAGTATTTT.